A selection of T cell receptor beta chains follows, all from one sample in a study of T cell responses to AZD1222 COVID-19 vaccine. Assay: immunoSEQ multiplex PCR; the TCRdb copy retains only in-frame clones and omits some. There are about 110,000 clones in the sample; about 90% occur only once, and around 7.8% lies in the top ten. The sequencing used peripheral blood, collected on day 0 of AZD1222 vaccination. These receptors were taken from an adult in good health. Each CDR3 is given with its conserved first and last residue. The D gene is left open where the match is weak. Clone size is stated in some rows and not others, as once, few, many or a class when expanded.

>TRBV6-1|TRBJ1-1|.|.
CASSERRGRNTEAFF
TGTGCCAGCAGTGAAAGAAGGGGGAGAAACACTGAAGCTTTCTTT
>TRBV10-3|TRBJ1-6|.|.
CAISDRADSPLHF
TGTGCCATCAGTGACAGGGCGGATTCACCCCTCCACTTT
>TRBV19|TRBJ1-2|.|.
CASSITGQDGYTF
TGTGCCAGTAGTATAACGGGGCAGGATGGCTACACCTTC
>TRBV4-1|TRBJ2-7|few|.
CASSQGVGPYEQYF
TGCGCCAGCAGCCAGGGCGTCGGACCCTACGAGCAGTACTTC
>TRBV6-6|TRBJ1-2|.|.
CASSYPEAGSYGYTF
TGTGCCAGCAGTTACCCCGAGGCAGGGAGCTATGGCTACACCTTC
>TRBV5-6|TRBJ1-1|.|.
CASSRVGSGLNTEAFF
TGTGCCAGCAGTCGAGTAGGGAGCGGGCTTAACACTGAAGCTTTCTTT
>TRBV6-5|TRBJ1-2|.|TRBD1
CASRDEAGGEDGYTF
TGTGCCAGCCGCGACGAGGCAGGGGGCGAGGATGGCTACACCTTC
>TRBV3-1/TRBV3-2|TRBJ2-3|.|TRBD2
CASSQELSGAYTQYF
TGTGCCAGCAGCCAGGAACTTAGCGGGGCATATACGCAGTATTTT
>TRBV2|TRBJ1-4|.|.
CASRLSGNEKLFF
TGTGCCAGCAGACTTAGTGGTAATGAAAAACTGTTTTTT
>TRBV7-9|TRBJ2-7|.|.
CASSSPGPPHEQYF
TGTGCCAGCAGCTCGCCAGGGCCCCCCCACGAGCAGTACTTC
>TRBV3-1/TRBV3-2|TRBJ2-5|.|TRBD2
CASSHGTSQTQYF
TGTGCCAGCAGCCACGGGACTAGCCAGACCCAGTACTTC
>TRBV10-3|TRBJ1-5|.|TRBD1
CAISESGTGRQPQHF
TGTGCCATCAGTGAGTCTGGGACAGGGCGTCAGCCCCAGCATTTT
>TRBV30|TRBJ1-2|many|.
CAWKRGRDYGYTF
TGTGCCTGGAAACGGGGACGGGACTATGGCTACACCTTC
>TRBV30|TRBJ2-1|.|.
CAWSVHLGEQFF
TGTGCCTGGAGTGTTCACCTTGGGGAGCAGTTCTTC
>TRBV24-1|TRBJ1-4|.|.
CATSANPTVNEKLFF
TGTGCCACCAGTGCCAACCCCACAGTTAATGAAAAACTGTTTTTT
>TRBV19|TRBJ1-1|.|.
CASRGGRGTEAFF
TGTGCCAGTAGGGGGGGGCGAGGGACTGAAGCTTTCTTT
>TRBV28|TRBJ1-2|.|.
CASRSIRMASYGYTF
TGTGCCAGCAGGTCTATTCGTATGGCGTCCTATGGCTACACCTTC
>TRBV2|TRBJ1-4|.|.
CASRARLATNEKLFF
TGTGCCAGCAGGGCCCGTCTGGCAACTAATGAAAAACTGTTTTTT
>TRBV5-4|TRBJ2-1|.|TRBD2
CASSLDQRGRVEQFF
TGTGCCAGCAGCTTGGACCAGCGGGGGAGGGTTGAGCAGTTCTTC
>TRBV2|TRBJ2-1|once|.
CASSETGLINEQFF
TGTGCCAGCAGTGAAACGGGGCTGATAAACGAGCAGTTCTTC
>TRBV30|TRBJ1-2|.|.
CAWSVLPGESGYTF
TGTGCCTGGAGTGTACTCCCAGGGGAAAGTGGCTACACCTTC
>TRBV4-1|TRBJ2-2|.|TRBD2
CASSHLPLAGGGDTGELFF
TGCGCCAGCAGCCACCTCCCTCTAGCGGGGGGGGGTGACACCGGGGAGCTGTTTTTT
>TRBV5-5|TRBJ1-2|.|.
CASSPHPEGGDGYTF
TGTGCCAGCAGCCCGCACCCGGAAGGGGGGGATGGCTACACCTTC
>TRBV2|TRBJ1-5|.|.
CASSVGKSNQPQHF
TGTGCCAGCAGTGTAGGGAAAAGCAATCAGCCCCAGCATTTT
>TRBV5-1|TRBJ2-5|.|.
CASSNRASAGETQYF
TGCGCCAGCAGCAACAGGGCTAGCGCGGGAGAGACCCAGTACTTC
>TRBV4-1|TRBJ2-3|.|.
CASSIRDFPTDTQYF
TGCGCCAGCAGCATTCGGGACTTCCCCACAGATACGCAGTATTTT
>TRBV28|TRBJ2-1|.|TRBD2
CASSRGTSGGANEQFF
TGTGCCAGCAGTCGCGGGACTAGCGGGGGGGCCAATGAGCAGTTCTTC
>TRBV5-4|TRBJ1-5|.|.
CASSLPGPAGQPQHF
TGTGCCAGCAGCTTGCCGGGCCCCGCAGGTCAGCCCCAGCATTTT
>TRBV27|TRBJ1-2|.|.
CASSPSSGWGNYGYTF
TGTGCCAGCAGTCCTTCCTCGGGTTGGGGGAACTATGGCTACACCTTC
>TRBV18|TRBJ2-1|.|.
CASLGGRSYNEQFF
TGTGCCAGCTTAGGGGGGCGATCCTACAATGAGCAGTTCTTC
>TRBV20-1|TRBJ1-1|once|.
CSATGNTEAFF
TGCAGTGCCACAGGGAACACTGAAGCTTTCTTT
>TRBV6-5|TRBJ2-3|.|.
CASYLDSNTDTQYF
TGTGCCAGCTACTTAGACAGTAACACAGATACGCAGTATTTT
>TRBV30|TRBJ2-7|.|.
CAWSRDTGQYF
TGTGCCTGGAGTAGAGACACGGGGCAGTACTTC
>TRBV29-1|TRBJ1-2|.|.
CSVGWGQGPYGYTF
TGCAGCGTTGGGTGGGGCCAGGGCCCCTATGGCTACACCTTC
>TRBV3-1/TRBV3-2|TRBJ1-5|.|.
CASGITGARQPQHF
TGTGCCAGCGGTATTACGGGGGCGCGTCAGCCCCAGCATTTT
>TRBV27|TRBJ1-1|.|TRBD1
CASRRQGSAEAFF
TGTGCCAGCAGAAGACAGGGCTCCGCTGAAGCTTTCTTT
>TRBV3-1/TRBV3-2|TRBJ2-5|.|TRBD1
CASSQGGQGLGTQYF
TGTGCCAGCAGCCAAGGGGGACAGGGTTTGGGGACCCAGTACTTC
>TRBV28|TRBJ2-2|once|.
CASSLLIGQAGELFF
TGTGCCAGCAGTTTATTGATCGGGCAGGCCGGGGAGCTGTTTTTT
>TRBV2|TRBJ1-5|.|.
CASTSERGGNQPQHF
TGTGCCAGCACCAGCGAAAGAGGGGGCAATCAGCCCCAGCATTTT
>TRBV30|TRBJ1-2|.|.
CAWSGRGGGYTF
TGTGCCTGGAGCGGCAGGGGAGGCGGCTACACCTTC
>TRBV2|TRBJ2-1|few|TRBD1
CASSEEGTGGHEQFF
TGTGCCAGCAGTGAAGAGGGGACAGGGGGCCATGAGCAGTTCTTC
>TRBV5-1|TRBJ1-6|.|.
CASSLEQVHSPLHF
TGCGCCAGCAGCTTGGAACAGGTACATTCACCCCTCCACTTT
>TRBV27|TRBJ1-1|.|.
CASRYHTLAGEAFF
TGTGCCAGCAGGTATCATACACTGGCCGGTGAAGCTTTCTTT
>TRBV12-5|TRBJ2-7|.|.
CASGSPGVLTYEQYF
TGTGCTAGTGGCTCCCCCGGGGTCCTCACCTACGAGCAGTACTTC
>TRBV28|TRBJ1-2|.|.
CASRTGGYGYTF
TGTGCCAGCAGAACCGGGGGGTATGGCTACACCTTC
>TRBV7-2|TRBJ2-1|.|.
CASSLRVNEQFF
TGTGCCAGCAGCTTACGTGTCAATGAGCAGTTCTTC
>TRBV20-1|TRBJ2-4|.|.
CSASRVGVDMDKNIQYF
TGCAGTGCTAGTAGAGTCGGGGTAGACATGGACAAAAACATTCAGTACTTC
>TRBV6-6|TRBJ2-7|.|.
CASFGYEQYF
TGTGCCAGCTTTGGCTACGAGCAGTACTTC
>TRBV11-2|TRBJ2-7|few|TRBD1
CASSLSKGAGYEQYF
TGTGCCAGCAGCTTAAGTAAGGGGGCAGGCTACGAGCAGTACTTC
>TRBV10-1|TRBJ2-7|.|.
CASSEYRVGSYEQYF
TGCGCCAGCAGTGAGTACAGGGTGGGAAGCTACGAGCAGTACTTC